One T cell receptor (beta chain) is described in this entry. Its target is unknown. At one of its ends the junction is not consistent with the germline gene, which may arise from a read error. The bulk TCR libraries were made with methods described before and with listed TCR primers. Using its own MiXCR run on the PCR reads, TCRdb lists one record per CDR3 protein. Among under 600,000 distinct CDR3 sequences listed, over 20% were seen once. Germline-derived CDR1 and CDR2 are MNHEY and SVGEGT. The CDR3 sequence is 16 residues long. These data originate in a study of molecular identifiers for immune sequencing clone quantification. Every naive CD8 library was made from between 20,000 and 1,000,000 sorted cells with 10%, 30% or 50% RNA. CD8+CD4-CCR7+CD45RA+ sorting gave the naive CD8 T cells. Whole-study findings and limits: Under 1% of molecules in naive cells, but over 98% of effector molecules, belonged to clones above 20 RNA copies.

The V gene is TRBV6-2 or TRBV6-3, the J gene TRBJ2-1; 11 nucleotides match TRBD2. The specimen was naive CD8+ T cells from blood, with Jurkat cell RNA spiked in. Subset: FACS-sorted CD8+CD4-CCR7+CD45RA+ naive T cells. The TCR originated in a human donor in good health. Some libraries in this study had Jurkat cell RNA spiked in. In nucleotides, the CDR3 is TGTGCCGGCAGTTACCGACTAGCGGGAAGGTCCGATGAGCAGTTCTTC. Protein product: CAGSYRLAGRSDEQFF.